These 5 T cell receptor beta chains were all obtained from the same sample, sequenced in a study of blood T cell repertoires in COVID-19. Generated by immunoSEQ multiplex PCR, the TCRdb table keeps only in-frame clones and is missing some. This sample has a few hundred thousand clones, with around nine tenths found just once. The sample was PBMCs or T cells enriched from blood (not recorded which). The receptors come from a woman aged 40-49 years who had recovered from COVID-19.

The genes are TRBV30 and TRBJ2-4; TRBD1 matches 9 bases. V was clipped by 1 base and J by 8 bases; unmatched bases: 3. Germline V gene lookup returns CDR1 GTSNPN and CDR2 SVGIG (reference sequence). This CDR3 region has 13 residues. CDR3: CAWSDRGLDIQYF. The CDR3 nucleotides are TGTGCCTGGAGTGACAGGGGGCTTGACATTCAGTACTTC. The complete variable domain, with remaining parts taken from reference TRBV30 and TRBJ2-4, reads SQTIHQWPATLVQPVGSPLSLECTVEGTSNPNLYWYRQAAGRGLQLLFYSVGIGQISSEVPQNLSASRPQDRQFILSSKKLLLSDSGFYLCAWSDRGLDIQYFGAGTRLSVL.

The DNA of the CDR3 is TGTGCCAGCCGCCGGGACAGTCATGAAAAACTGTTTTTT. Amino acid sequence: CASRRDSHEKLFF. The gene calls are TRBV12-3 or TRBV12-4 and TRBJ1-4, with TRBD1 matching over 7 bases. There are 13 residues in the CDR3. V dropped 8 bases and J dropped 6; count of bases not matched to a gene: 6.

The genes are TRBV20-1 and TRBJ1-1; possibly TRBD1 for D (5 bases). Germline V CDR1 and CDR2: DFQATT, SNEGSKA (reference sequence). The CDR3 totals 10 residues. Trimming removed 5 bases at V and 7 bases at J, with 8 bases between. DNA for the CDR3: TGCAGTGCTTGGGGGGGTGAAGCTTTCTTT. It is translated as CSAWGGEAFF.

The chain combines TRBV7-2 with TRBJ1-2; D is uncertain. Germline V gene data show CDR1 as SGHTA and CDR2 as FQGNSA. V was pared by 2 bases and J by 4 bases, with 11 bases between. The CDR3 has 14 amino acids. CDR3 nucleotides: TGTGCCAGCAGCTTATACTCGGGTGGCTATGGCTACACCTTC. Translation gives CASSLYSGGYGYTF.

The chain is built from TRBV5-4 and TRBJ2-3; 11 nucleotides align to TRBD2. In germline, CDR1 is SGHNT, CDR2 YYREEE (reference sequence). The length of the CDR3 is 15 residues. The J segment lost 0 bases and the V segment lost 5 bases, leaving 2 bases of the junction unmatched. The CDR3 reads CASRRTSGSTDTQYF. The CDR3 DNA reads as TGTGCCAGCAGAAGGACTAGCGGGAGCACAGATACGCAGTATTTT.